Listed below are T cell receptor beta chains from one sample, sequenced in a study of identical twins. A single record per CDR3 protein comes from TCRdb applying MiXCR to the 5' RACE reads. The sample comprises 500,000 to 600,000 distinct CDR3 sequences, approximately 22% of which are singletons, and 0.8% to 1% rests with the top ten. The data were also submitted as part of a second study, on T cells expressing NK-cell markers.

Material: CD4+ T cells sorted from blood. The receptor source for this set is a woman aged 18-29 years in good health. The CDR3 runs from the conserved cysteine through the conserved F or W. The D gene is left open where the match is weak. The size field is filled for only some rows; it gives once, few, many or a size class.

v_gene	d_gene	abundance	j_gene	CDR3nt	CDR3aa
TRBV18	TRBD1	many	TRBJ1-2	TGTGCCAGCTCACCTGGGACAGGGGTCCGAAGCTACACCTTC	CASSPGTGVRSYTF
TRBV6-1	-	once	TRBJ2-1	TGTGCCAGCAGTGGCAATCGACTAGTACTAGGGAATGAGCAGTTCTTC	CASSGNRLVLGNEQFF
TRBV7-6	-	-	TRBJ1-1	TGTGCCAGCAGCTTAGGAATCGACACTGAAGCTTTCTTT	CASSLGIDTEAFF
TRBV18	-	-	TRBJ2-5	TGTGCCAGCACACCGCGAAGCGTCGAGACCCAGTACTTC	CASTPRSVETQYF
TRBV5-1	TRBD1	-	TRBJ2-7	TGCGCCAGCAGCCTGGCGGGGACAGGGGCCAACGAGCAGTACTTC	CASSLAGTGANEQYF
TRBV6-5	-	-	TRBJ2-3	TGTGCCAGCAGTTACCCCACCCATGAGGAAGGCAGTTCAGATACGCAGTATTTT	CASSYPTHEEGSSDTQYF
TRBV29-1	-	many	TRBJ2-1	TGCAGCGTTGGCGGGGAAGGGCAGTTCTTC	CSVGGEGQFF
TRBV7-6	-	-	TRBJ1-1	TGTGCCAGCAGCTTAGCGGGCGGCGCCGGAACGCAATTAGAAGCTTTCTTT	CASSLAGGAGTQLEAFF
TRBV12-3/TRBV12-4	-	-	TRBJ2-4	TGTGCCAGCAGCCAAGGGGGGCTGGTCTATGACATTCAGTACTTC	CASSQGGLVYDIQYF
TRBV20-1	-	-	TRBJ1-1	TGCAGTGCTTATAAGGGGAAGGGGACTGAAGCTTTCTTT	CSAYKGKGTEAFF
TRBV5-1	-	-	TRBJ2-1	TGCGCCAGCAGCTTGGCCTCGGAGGGGGTATGGAATGAGCAGTTCTTC	CASSLASEGVWNEQFF
TRBV10-3	-	-	TRBJ1-1	TGTGCCATCAGTGAGCGGCAGCTCATATACACTGAAGCTTTCTTT	CAISERQLIYTEAFF
TRBV20-1	-	few	TRBJ2-1	TGCAGTGCTAGTGTGTGGGAGAGGAGGTACAATGAGCAGTTCTTC	CSASVWERRYNEQFF
TRBV7-6	-	few	TRBJ2-5	TGTGCCAGCAGCGCAGTCACGGGCAGAAAAGAGACCCAGTACTTC	CASSAVTGRKETQYF
TRBV5-1	TRBD2	-	TRBJ2-3	TGCGCCAGCAGCGACCCGGGGGGGGAAGATACGCAGTATTTT	CASSDPGGEDTQYF
TRBV9	-	-	TRBJ1-6	TGTGCCAGCAGCGTAGGGGTCCGGAGCTCCTATAATTCACCCCTCCACTTT	CASSVGVRSSYNSPLHF
TRBV6-2/TRBV6-3	TRBD2	-	TRBJ2-1	TGTGCCAGCAGACGCAATAGCGGGCCCTCCTACAATGAGCAGTTCTTC	CASRRNSGPSYNEQFF
TRBV11-2	TRBD2	few	TRBJ2-7	TGTGCCAGCAGCCTAAGCGGGAGGCTCCACGAGCAGTACTTC	CASSLSGRLHEQYF
TRBV10-3	-	many	TRBJ2-3	TGTGCCATCGTAAGCGGAGACACAGATACGCAGTATTTT	CAIVSGDTDTQYF
TRBV5-1	TRBD2	-	TRBJ2-5	TGCGCCAGCAGCGGTGGACTAGCGGGAGTAGAGACCCAGTACTTC	CASSGGLAGVETQYF
TRBV10-3	-	many	TRBJ2-3	TGTGCCATCAACAGCCGGCGCGGGACAGCAGATACGCAGTATTTT	CAINSRRGTADTQYF
TRBV6-2/TRBV6-3	-	-	TRBJ1-1	TGTGCCAGCAGCCCCTCCGGTCAAGGACCGGACAGTGAAGCTTTCTTT	CASSPSGQGPDSEAFF
TRBV5-1	TRBD2	-	TRBJ2-3	TGCGCCAGCAGCTCGACGGGCGGGAGGGCCGCAGATACGCAGTATTTT	CASSSTGGRAADTQYF
TRBV6-1	-	-	TRBJ2-1	TGTGCCAGCACATTTGTCGGATCGAATGAGCAGTTCTTC	CASTFVGSNEQFF
TRBV9	TRBD1	few	TRBJ1-6	TGTGCCAGCAGCGGGACAGGCTCCTCACCCCTCCACTTT	CASSGTGSSPLHF
TRBV6-6	-	-	TRBJ1-1	TGTGCCAGCAGTTACTCTAATGAAGCTTTCTTT	CASSYSNEAFF
TRBV6-1	TRBD2	few	TRBJ2-3	TGTGCCAGCACTCCTAGCGGGGGGGAAGGGGTGCAGTATTTT	CASTPSGGEGVQYF
TRBV14	-	few	TRBJ2-7	TGTGCCAGCAGCCCGCTGGCTGGGGACAAGTTATACGAGCAGTACTTC	CASSPLAGDKLYEQYF
TRBV7-2	-	many	TRBJ2-3	TGTGCCAGCAGCTCCTGGCCCGATACGCAGTATTTT	CASSSWPDTQYF
TRBV20-1	-	many	TRBJ2-5	TGCAGTGTCTACCCCGGGGTAACCCAGTACTTC	CSVYPGVTQYF
TRBV4-2	TRBD1	-	TRBJ1-6	TGTGCCAGCAGCCAGTCAGACAGGGGAGAATCACCCCTCCACTTT	CASSQSDRGESPLHF
TRBV5-5	-	-	TRBJ1-1	TGTGCCAGCAGCTTGCGGTCGTCCTCGCAAGTGGCTTTCTTT	CASSLRSSSQVAFF
TRBV5-5	TRBD1	-	TRBJ2-3	TGTGCCAGCAGCTCCAGGGGGCAGGGGATAGATACGCAGTATTTT	CASSSRGQGIDTQYF
TRBV5-5	-	many	TRBJ2-7	TGTGCCAGCAGCAACGCGGTGGGATCCTATATCCCTACTGAGCAGTACTTC	CASSNAVGSYIPTEQYF
TRBV7-3	-	-	TRBJ2-1	TGTGCCAGCAGCTTACAAGTGTCGACACTCCCTTTCTTC	CASSLQVSTLPFF
TRBV5-1	-	few	TRBJ1-4	TGCGCCAGCAGGGAGGAAGGCGAAAAACTGTTTTTT	CASREEGEKLFF
TRBV4-3	-	-	TRBJ2-3	TGCGCCAGCAGCCAAGATGCACCGCTTCACACAGATACGCAGTATTTT	CASSQDAPLHTDTQYF
TRBV10-2	-	few	TRBJ2-6	TGCGCCAGCAGTGTCCAGGACTCTGGGGCCAACGTCCTGACTTTC	CASSVQDSGANVLTF
TRBV20-1	TRBD1	many	TRBJ1-3	TGCAGTGCTAGAGATCGGGGCAGGGGGAACACCATATATTTT	CSARDRGRGNTIYF